The rows below give T cell receptor beta chains drawn from one sample of a study of technical replicates of blood from several donors. Assay used: immunoSEQ multiplex PCR; TCRdb lists only in-frame clones, some missing. The table records about 59,000 clones, around 95% of them present only once. Sequencing was done on a sample of PBMCs. The source of these receptors is a human donor in good health. Some clones in this sample may be carry-over from other donors' samples. Each CDR3 is given with its conserved first and last residue. A D gene is named only where the DNA matches it firmly. Some rows have no size entry. The others give once, few or many, or a class for an expanded clone.

TRBV5-6	TRBD2	TRBJ2-3	NA	TGTGCCAGCAGCTTTGTAGTTCTAGCGGCGGGGGATACGCAGTATTTT	CASSFVVLAAGDTQYF
TRBV4-3	NA	TRBJ1-1	few	TGCGCCAGCAGCCAAGATTGGGGGGGCACTGAAGCTTTCTTT	CASSQDWGGTEAFF
TRBV4-1	NA	TRBJ2-2	few	TGCGCCAGCAGCCAAGACGGAGGGAGTAACACCGGGGAGCTGTTTTTT	CASSQDGGSNTGELFF
TRBV30	NA	TRBJ1-5	NA	TGTGCCTGGAGTGTAGGAGGGAATCAGCCCCAGCATTTT	CAWSVGGNQPQHF
TRBV5-4	NA	TRBJ2-6	NA	TGTGCCAGCAGTCTTGGGACTGGCTCTGGGGCCAACGTCCTGACTTTC	CASSLGTGSGANVLTF
TRBV14	TRBD2	TRBJ2-7	NA	TGTGCCAGCAGCCAAGAAGATAGCGGGCTTTCGCGAGAGCAGTACTTC	CASSQEDSGLSREQYF
TRBV5-1	TRBD2	TRBJ2-3	once	TGCGCCAGCAGCTCGGGACTAGCGGGGAACACAGATACGCAGTATTTT	CASSSGLAGNTDTQYF
TRBV4-3	TRBD2	TRBJ2-5	once	TGCGCCAGCAGCCAAGTGTTGGATCTAGCGGGGGAGACCCAGTACTTC	CASSQVLDLAGETQYF
TRBV4-2	NA	TRBJ2-7	NA	TGTGCCAGCAGCCAAGTCACGTCTAGAAGCTCCTACGAGCAGTACTTC	CASSQVTSRSSYEQYF
TRBV29-1	TRBD1	TRBJ1-1	NA	TGCAGCGTCCTCAGGGGGCTTGGCACTGAAGCTTTCTTT	CSVLRGLGTEAFF
TRBV5-3	TRBD1	TRBJ1-1	NA	TGTGCCAGAAGTCGGAAGGACAGGGAAGGGACTGAAGCTTTCTTT	CARSRKDREGTEAFF
TRBV10-3	TRBD1	TRBJ2-1	NA	TGTGCCATCAGAGCGGAACAGGGGTCTGAGCAGTTCTTC	CAIRAEQGSEQFF
TRBV5-1	NA	TRBJ2-1	NA	TGCGCCAGCAGCTTGGGGAGGACCAACTTCTACAATGAGCAGTTCTTC	CASSLGRTNFYNEQFF
TRBV27	TRBD1	TRBJ1-5	NA	TGTGCCAGCAGTTCGACAGGGTATCAGCCCCAGCATTTT	CASSSTGYQPQHF
TRBV2	TRBD2	TRBJ2-2	NA	TGTGCCAGCAGTGAAATAGCGGGGGCCGCAAACACCGGGGAGCTGTTTTTT	CASSEIAGAANTGELFF
TRBV7-6	NA	TRBJ1-6	NA	TGTGCCAGCAGCCCCAGCTCCTATAATTCACCCCTCCACTTT	CASSPSSYNSPLHF
TRBV7-3	NA	TRBJ2-3	NA	TGTGCCAGCAGCCTAGACTCCACAGATACGCAGTATTTT	CASSLDSTDTQYF
TRBV6-1	NA	TRBJ1-1	NA	TGTGCCAGGGCGGAGGGGGGGGGCACTGAAGCTTTCTTT	CARAEGGGTEAFF
TRBV18	NA	TRBJ1-2	NA	TGTGCCAGCTCACCTCCCGGGAGGGTTGGCTACACCTTC	CASSPPGRVGYTF
TRBV27	TRBD1	TRBJ2-2	NA	TGTGCCAGCAGTCCACGGACAGGCGGCTACACCGGGGAGCTGTTTTTT	CASSPRTGGYTGELFF
TRBV30	TRBD2	TRBJ2-7	NA	TGTGCCCTCGAGCGGGGTTCCTCCTACGAGCAGTACTTC	CALERGSSYEQYF
TRBV30	TRBD2	TRBJ2-1	NA	TGTGCCTGGAGTGGGCTAGCGGGCTCCTACAATGAGCAGTTCTTC	CAWSGLAGSYNEQFF
TRBV5-5	TRBD2	TRBJ2-5	once	TGTGCCAGCAGCTCGGGGGGGACGGGGACGACCCAGTACTTC	CASSSGGTGTTQYF
TRBV7-9	NA	TRBJ1-4	NA	TGTGCCAGCAGCTTCCGACAGGATAATGAAAAACTGTTTTTT	CASSFRQDNEKLFF
TRBV18	NA	TRBJ1-2	NA	TGTGCCAGCTTCCCTGTGGAGGTCGGGGGCTACACCTTC	CASFPVEVGGYTF
TRBV7-2	NA	TRBJ1-1	NA	TGTGCCAGCAGCTTATCGGGGTTTGCGAACACTGAAGCTTTCTTT	CASSLSGFANTEAFF
TRBV30	NA	TRBJ2-7	once	TGTGCCTGGAGTGTCCGTTTTGTCGACGAGCAGTACTTC	CAWSVRFVDEQYF
TRBV6-1	TRBD2	TRBJ2-3	once	TGTGCCAGCAGTAAAGCGGGAGGGCCGACCTCTAGCACAGATACGCAGTATTTT	CASSKAGGPTSSTDTQYF
TRBV18	NA	TRBJ1-1	NA	TGTGCCAGCTCATCCCAGGGCGACACTGAAGCTTTCTTT	CASSSQGDTEAFF
TRBV2	NA	TRBJ2-2	NA	TGTGCCAGCAGCAAGACAGACCTAAACACCGGGGAGCTGTTTTTT	CASSKTDLNTGELFF
TRBV5-1	NA	TRBJ2-7	NA	TGCGCCAGCAGCTTGGTTCCGGGGTACGAGCAGTACTTC	CASSLVPGYEQYF
TRBV5-6	TRBD1	TRBJ1-1	NA	TGTGCCAGCAGCTGGGGACGGACAGGGATCACTGAAGCTTTCTTT	CASSWGRTGITEAFF
TRBV20-1	NA	TRBJ2-1	NA	TGCAGTGGAGCGGGCGGATATGAGCAGTTCTTC	CSGAGGYEQFF
TRBV6-1	NA	TRBJ1-2	NA	TGTGCCAGCAGTGCATACCAGGCTGGCTACACCTTC	CASSAYQAGYTF
TRBV7-3	TRBD2	TRBJ2-1	once	TGTGCCAGCAGCCATGGCGGGGGAGATGAGCAGTTCTTC	CASSHGGGDEQFF
TRBV14	TRBD2	TRBJ2-7	NA	TGTGCCAGCAGCCACCGTTGGCTAGCGGGGGCCTACGAGCAGTACTTC	CASSHRWLAGAYEQYF
TRBV5-1	NA	TRBJ1-5	once	TGCGCCAGCAGCTTAACAGGGTTCAATAGCAATCAGCCCCAGCATTTT	CASSLTGFNSNQPQHF
TRBV5-4	NA	TRBJ2-5	NA	TGTGCCAGCAGCTGGGAGTTAGAGACCCAGTACTTC	CASSWELETQYF
TRBV15	TRBD2	TRBJ2-3	NA	TGTGCCACCGGGACTACTCCAGATACGCAGTATTTT	CATGTTPDTQYF
TRBV7-6	NA	TRBJ1-2	once	TGTGCCAGCAGCTTACGGGGTGGCGGCTACACCTTC	CASSLRGGGYTF
TRBV10-3	NA	TRBJ2-5	NA	TGTGCCATCAATTCGCAGTTCCAAGAGACCCAGTACTTC	CAINSQFQETQYF
TRBV11-1	NA	TRBJ2-7	NA	TGTGCCAGCAGCTCATGGTCGGGCCTAGCCTTCGAGCAGTACTTC	CASSSWSGLAFEQYF
TRBV9	NA	TRBJ2-2	NA	TGTGCCAGCAGCGTAGATCCGCTATCCAACACCGGGGAGCTGTTTTTT	CASSVDPLSNTGELFF
TRBV11-2	NA	TRBJ2-2	NA	TGTGCCAGCAGCGCGGCCGCGACAGGTGCGAACACCGGGGAGCTGTTTTTT	CASSAAATGANTGELFF
TRBV13	NA	TRBJ1-6	NA	TGTGCCAGCACGACCAGGTCCTATAATTCACCCCTCCACTTT	CASTTRSYNSPLHF
TRBV7-3	TRBD2	TRBJ2-6	NA	TGTGCCAGCAGCCTGGGGACTAGCGGGAGCTCTGGGGCCAACGTCCTGACTTTC	CASSLGTSGSSGANVLTF
TRBV4-1	TRBD1	TRBJ1-2	NA	TGCGCCAGCAGCCAAGACGCAGGGGGTTATGGCTACACCTTC	CASSQDAGGYGYTF
TRBV11-2	NA	TRBJ2-1	NA	TGTGCCAGCAGCCACCGAAGGGGGGGGGCTATTTACAATGAGCAGTTCTTC	CASSHRRGGAIYNEQFF
TRBV6-1	NA	TRBJ1-1	NA	TGTGCCAGCACCAGGACAGTGAACACTGAAGCTTTCTTT	CASTRTVNTEAFF
TRBV5-6	NA	TRBJ2-3	NA	TGTGCCAGCAGCTTACCTTCCCGGGCAGATACGCAGTATTTT	CASSLPSRADTQYF
TRBV10-3	TRBD1	TRBJ2-7	NA	TGTGCCGCCTCAGGGGGCGTGACCTACGAGCAGTACTTC	CAASGGVTYEQYF
TRBV4-2	TRBD2	TRBJ2-1	NA	TGTGCCAGCAGCCCCGGGACTAGCGGGGTGGACGAGCAGTTCTTC	CASSPGTSGVDEQFF